A selection of T cell receptor beta chains follows, all from one sample in a study of blood T cells in healthy people across ages. TCRdb called the 5' RACE reads again in MiXCR, with one record for every CDR3 protein. The sample lists 1.5 million or so distinct CDR3 sequences, approximately 40% occurring once. Sequencing was done on a sample of blood. The receptor set was obtained from a young woman in good health. Each CDR3 is given with its conserved first and last residue. Each record gives: V gene, clone size, D gene, J gene, CDR3 protein, CDR3 DNA. D genes are given only for firm matches. The size field is filled for only some rows; it gives once, few, many or a size class.

V: TRBV4-1; size: NA; D: TRBD1; J: TRBJ1-4; CDR3: CASSLNGQGGEKLFF; DNA: TGCGCCAGCAGCCTCAACGGACAGGGTGGGGAAAAACTGTTTTTT
V: TRBV6-6; size: NA; D: NA; J: TRBJ2-1; CDR3: CAISTSWEQFF; DNA: TGTGCCATCTCTACTAGCTGGGAGCAGTTCTTC
V: TRBV6-5; size: NA; D: TRBD2; J: TRBJ2-5; CDR3: CASSYWSSGRADREQYF; DNA: TGTGCCAGCAGTTATTGGTCTAGCGGGAGGGCGGATCGAGAGCAGTACTTC
V: TRBV20-1; size: few; D: NA; J: TRBJ1-2; CDR3: CSARATTGANNGYTF; DNA: TGCAGTGCTAGAGCCACGACGGGGGCCAATAATGGCTACACCTTC
V: TRBV2; size: NA; D: TRBD2; J: TRBJ2-3; CDR3: CASKEAGANTDTQYF; DNA: TGTGCCAGCAAGGAAGCGGGGGCGAACACAGATACGCAGTATTTT
V: TRBV5-1; size: NA; D: NA; J: TRBJ2-7; CDR3: CASSQEKIGTYEQYF; DNA: TGCGCCAGCAGCCAAGAGAAGATCGGGACCTACGAGCAGTACTTC
V: TRBV28; size: few; D: NA; J: TRBJ2-7; CDR3: CASRSRGYQSYEQYF; DNA: TGTGCCAGCAGGTCCCGGGGATACCAGTCCTACGAGCAGTACTTC
V: TRBV20-1; size: NA; D: TRBD1; J: TRBJ1-2; CDR3: CSAREGQKSGYTF; DNA: TGCAGTGCTAGAGAGGGACAGAAGTCCGGCTACACCTTC
V: TRBV20-1; size: few; D: NA; J: TRBJ1-5; CDR3: CSARVAGVWSNQPQHF; DNA: TGCAGTGCTAGAGTGGCAGGGGTTTGGAGCAATCAGCCCCAGCATTTT
V: TRBV4-1; size: NA; D: NA; J: TRBJ1-2; CDR3: CASRVDNYGYTF; DNA: TGCGCCAGCAGGGTAGATAACTATGGCTACACCTTC
V: TRBV12-3/TRBV12-4; size: many; D: NA; J: TRBJ2-1; CDR3: CASSWGDEQFF; DNA: TGTGCCAGCAGTTGGGGGGATGAGCAGTTCTTC
V: TRBV9; size: NA; D: NA; J: TRBJ2-2; CDR3: CANSVGGVNTGELFF; DNA: TGTGCCAACAGCGTAGGGGGAGTTAACACCGGGGAGCTGTTTTTT
V: TRBV7-2; size: NA; D: TRBD2; J: TRBJ2-7; CDR3: CASSLLGSGRNSQYF; DNA: TGTGCCAGCAGCTTGTTAGGTAGCGGGAGAAACAGTCAGTACTTC
V: TRBV12-3/TRBV12-4; size: NA; D: NA; J: TRBJ1-4; CDR3: CASTGVNEKLFF; DNA: TGTGCCAGCACAGGGGTTAATGAAAAACTGTTTTTT
V: TRBV20-1; size: NA; D: TRBD2; J: TRBJ2-5; CDR3: CSAIAGGRDEQYF; DNA: TGCAGTGCTATAGCGGGAGGAAGGGATGAGCAGTACTTC
V: TRBV27; size: NA; D: TRBD1; J: TRBJ2-7; CDR3: CASRPFGDRAYEQYF; DNA: TGTGCCAGCAGGCCCTTCGGGGACAGGGCCTACGAGCAGTACTTC
V: TRBV18; size: NA; D: NA; J: TRBJ2-4; CDR3: CASSPDGNIQYF; DNA: TGTGCCAGCTCACCAGACGGGAACATTCAGTACTTC
V: TRBV4-1; size: few; D: NA; J: TRBJ1-5; CDR3: CASSHPDQPQHF; DNA: TGCGCCAGCAGCCACCCCGATCAGCCCCAGCATTTT
V: TRBV12-3/TRBV12-4; size: NA; D: NA; J: TRBJ2-1; CDR3: CASSFIRGAGQFF; DNA: TGTGCCAGCAGTTTCATCAGGGGCGCTGGGCAGTTCTTC
V: TRBV30; size: NA; D: NA; J: TRBJ1-3; CDR3: CACWKGEFGNTIYF; DNA: TGTGCCTGTTGGAAGGGGGAGTTTGGAAACACCATATATTTT
V: TRBV5-6; size: few; D: TRBD2; J: TRBJ2-7; CDR3: CASNVGLAGSYEQYF; DNA: TGTGCCAGCAACGTGGGACTAGCGGGATCCTACGAGCAGTACTTC
V: TRBV6-2/TRBV6-3; size: few; D: TRBD1; J: TRBJ1-6; CDR3: CASSTGTGGNSPLHF; DNA: TGTGCCAGCAGTACTGGGACAGGCGGCAATTCACCCCTCCACTTT
V: TRBV6-2/TRBV6-3; size: few; D: NA; J: TRBJ2-5; CDR3: CASSSFFETQYF; DNA: TGTGCCAGCAGTTCCTTCTTTGAGACCCAGTACTTC
V: TRBV29-1; size: NA; D: NA; J: TRBJ2-7; CDR3: CSVGRSGTEQYF; DNA: TGCAGCGTTGGGAGGTCGGGGACCGAGCAGTACTTC
V: TRBV5-1; size: NA; D: NA; J: TRBJ2-3; CDR3: CASSSNSQGGRTDTQYF; DNA: TGCGCCAGCAGTTCGAATTCACAGGGAGGGAGGACAGATACGCAGTATTTT
V: TRBV5-1; size: NA; D: NA; J: TRBJ2-1; CDR3: CASSSQTPSSCNEQFF; DNA: TGCGCCAGCAGCTCCCAGACACCAAGCTCCTGCAATGAGCAGTTCTTC
V: TRBV6-6; size: NA; D: TRBD1; J: TRBJ2-6; CDR3: CASSSGQVEANVQTF; DNA: TGTGCCAGCAGTTCCGGACAGGTAGAGGCCAACGTCCAGACTTTC
V: TRBV13; size: NA; D: NA; J: TRBJ2-3; CDR3: CASSLYDYTDTQYF; DNA: TGTGCCAGCAGCTTATACGATTACACAGATACGCAGTATTTT
V: TRBV5-1; size: NA; D: TRBD1; J: TRBJ1-4; CDR3: CASSGGGQGAVLLNEKLFF; DNA: TGCGCCAGCAGCGGCGGGGGACAGGGGGCTGTGTTGCTGAATGAAAAACTGTTTTTT
V: TRBV7-2; size: NA; D: NA; J: TRBJ1-2; CDR3: CAGSLGPGSNYGYTF; DNA: TGTGCCGGCAGCTTAGGACCCGGTTCTAACTATGGCTACACCTTC
V: TRBV20-1; size: NA; D: NA; J: TRBJ1-2; CDR3: CSARHKRLDSFYGYTF; DNA: TGCAGTGCTAGGCATAAACGGCTGGATAGCTTCTATGGCTACACCTTC
V: TRBV3-1; size: few; D: NA; J: TRBJ1-6; CDR3: CASSQGRLSPLHF; DNA: TGTGCCAGCAGCCAGGGGAGGCTTTCACCCCTCCACTTT
V: TRBV27; size: few; D: NA; J: TRBJ1-2; CDR3: CASSLSAGTYGYTF; DNA: TGTGCCAGCAGTTTATCGGCAGGGACCTATGGCTACACCTTC
V: TRBV6-5; size: NA; D: TRBD1; J: TRBJ1-1; CDR3: CASSLSRGQSTEAFF; DNA: TGTGCCAGCAGTCTGAGCAGGGGGCAGAGCACTGAAGCTTTCTTT
V: TRBV7-2; size: few; D: TRBD2; J: TRBJ2-3; CDR3: CASSSRGDPDTQYF; DNA: TGTGCCAGCAGCTCCCGGGGGGACCCAGATACGCAGTATTTT